These 17 T cell receptor delta chains were all obtained from the same sample, sequenced in a study of γδ T cells in repeated Plasmodium falciparum infection. Vgamma9/Vdelta2+ and Vdelta2-negative gammadelta T cells were flow-sorted from PBMC for bulk sequencing. TCRdb reanalysed the multiplex PCR reads with CATT. The sample consists of roughly 90,000 delta-chain clones, roughly 1.4% of them appearing once. The source material was gamma-delta T cells from blood. These receptors originate from a pool of human donors (malaria-infected and uninfected, not separated).

In its sample, this clone was seen a few times. The mismatch at residue 6 between this DNA's translation and the TCRdb protein of a much larger clone likely reflects a read error; the protein shown is translated from the DNA. V gene TRDV1 combines with J gene TRDJ1; 13 bases map to TRDD3. This CDR3 comprises 23 residues. The V and J ends lost 5 bases and 1 base, in that order; junction bases with no gene match: 25. Looked up from germline, CDR1 is TSWWSYY and CDR2 is QGS. CDR3: CALGLLSYTLLGDTRIFTDKLIF. In DNA, the CDR3 is TGTGCTCTTGGGCTACTTTCCTACACCTTACTGGGGGATACGCGCATCTTCACCGATAAACTCATCTTT.

This clone came up a few times. With a far larger clone one base away, a read error is the likely cause. At the DNA level, this CDR3 is encoded by other sequences in the same sample as well. The chain has TRDV1 and TRDJ1; TRDD3 matches 10 bases. This CDR3 has 25 amino acids. The germline V gene encodes CDR1 TSWWSYY and CDR2 QGS. The J segment lost 0 bases and the V segment lost 0 bases, leaving 28 bases of the junction unmatched. For the CDR3, the DNA is TGTGCTCTTGGGGAACTCGATTTCCCGAATGGCCTGTACTGGGGGATTCGGCCGGACACCGATAAACTCATCTTT. Its protein product is CALGELDFPNGLYWGIRPDTDKLIF.

Details on this clone: The protein in TCRdb stems from a much larger clone and differs at residue 5 from this DNA's translation, likely a read error; here the protein is translated from the DNA. The chain uses TRDV2 and TRDJ3; D may be TRDD3 (5 bases). The J gene, absent from TCRdb, was called here by matching the DNA to germline. The CDR3 length is 21 residues. Trimming took 3 bases from V and 0 from J, leaving 23 bases between them. Germline CDR1 GEAIGNYY, CDR2 EKD. The DNA for the CDR3 is TGTGCCTGTGACGCGCAAGAGTCAAATGGGGTTCACTCCTGGGACACCCGACAGATGTTTTTC. This sequence encodes CACDAQESNGVHSWDTRQMFF.

With regard to this clone: The protein recorded in TCRdb matches a much larger clone and deviates from this DNA's translation at residue 12, suggesting a read error; the protein here is obtained by translating the DNA. This rearrangement joins TRDV1 to TRDJ1, with TRDD3 matching 10 bases. TCRdb records no J gene; here it was assigned by comparing the DNA to germline. J was trimmed by 2 bases and V by 3 bases; bases with no gene match: 24. Looked up from germline, CDR1 is TSWWSYY and CDR2 is QGS. The CDR3 totals 22 residues. The CDR3 DNA follows: TGTGCTCTTGGGGAGGGCTCTGTTTCCCTACTTCGGGTACTGGGGGATACCGATAAACTCATCTTT. Amino acid sequence: CALGEGSVSLLRVLGDTDKLIF.

Regarding this clone: The protein in TCRdb stems from a much larger clone and differs at residue 12 from this DNA's translation, likely a read error; here the protein is translated from the DNA. This rearrangement joins TRDV2 to TRDJ1; TRDD3 matches 10 bases. In the absence of a J gene in TCRdb, the DNA was matched to germline to assign it here. Germline V lookup: CDR1 GEAIGNYY, CDR2 EKD. V dropped 3 bases and J dropped 7; count of bases not matched to a gene: 28. The length of the CDR3 is 21 residues. The CDR3 region is CACDRVSPTGGCPRGRGKLIF. The CDR3 region has the DNA TGTGCCTGTGACCGTGTTTCCCCCACTGGGGGATGCCCGCGCGGACGAGGTAAACTCATCTTT.

Remarks on this clone: A far larger clone lies a single base away; this is likely a read error. Other DNA sequences from this sample encode an identical CDR3 as well. The chain couples TRDV1 to TRDJ1; perhaps TRDD3 as D (5 bases). Here the J gene came from matching the DNA to germline, since TCRdb omits it. V lost 0 bases, J lost 0 bases, and 8 bases lay in between. CDR1 and CDR2 from the germline V gene are TSWWSYY and QGS. The CDR3 is 15 residues long. CDR3 residues: CALGELKGDTDKLIF. The CDR3 DNA reads as TGTGCTCTTGGGGAACTAAAGGGGGACACCGATAAACTCATCTTT.

With regard to this clone: This likely came from a read error, as a far larger clone is one base away. Other nucleotide sequences from this sample produce the same CDR3. The chain carries TRDV2 and TRDJ1; D may be TRDD3 (5 bases). The J gene, left out of TCRdb, was set here by checking the DNA against germline. Trimming removed 1 base from V and 5 bases from J, with 16 bases in between. Germline CDR1 and CDR2: GEAIGNYY and EKD. This CDR3 contains 15 residues. The CDR3 DNA reads as TGTGCCTGTGACACGATACTTGGAATCACTGATAAACTCATCTTT. Its translation: CACDTILGITDKLIF.

A word on this clone: This likely came from a read error, as a far larger clone is one base away. Other DNA sequences in the same sample also yield this CDR3. The chain links TRDV2 to TRDJ1; D perhaps matches TRDD3 (5 bases). TCRdb records no J gene; here it was assigned by comparing the DNA to germline. V was cut by 3 bases and J by 2 bases, with 30 bases left in between. From germline, CDR1 is GEAIGNYY and CDR2 EKD. The CDR3 loop spans 20 amino acids. The CDR3 DNA follows: TGTGCCTGTGACCGCGGGGTACGTGAGCTAGGGGGGTTCCGAACCGATAAACTCATCTTT. Translation gives CACDRGVRELGGFRTDKLIF.

This clone turned up a few times. The TCRdb record carries a much larger clone's protein, which differs from this DNA's translation at residue 15; a read error is the likely cause, and the protein listed here is the DNA translation. The CDR3 DNA sequence: TGTGCCTGTGACACCGTAACCCTCTGGGAGATACGCGAAACCCCGACCGATAAACTCATCTTT. Protein sequence: CACDTVTLWEIRETPTDKLIF. The chain carries TRDV2 and TRDJ1; D perhaps matches TRDD3 (6 bases). The CDR3 covers 21 residues. Trimming took 0 bases from V and 2 from J, leaving 30 bases between them. Germline CDR1 reads GEAIGNYY; CDR2 reads EKD.

To note about this clone: This DNA's translation differs at residue 8 from TCRdb's protein, which comes from a much larger clone; a read error is likely, and the protein shown is translated from the DNA. This chain connects TRDV2 to TRDJ2; 12 bases are a match to TRDD3. The J gene was not available in TCRdb and was assigned here by matching the DNA to germline segments. CDR1 is GEAIGNYY and CDR2 is EKD in the germline V gene. The CDR3 length is 20 residues. Trimming took 3 bases from V and 3 from J; bases not matched to a gene: 16. The CDR3 reads CACDPRGSLGDTNLTAQLFF. CDR3 nucleotides: TGTGCCTGTGACCCCAGAGGTTCTCTGGGGGATACGAATCTGACAGCACAACTCTTCTTT.

On this clone itself: TCRdb assigns this DNA the protein of a much larger clone, which departs from its translation at residue 10; this likely reflects a read error, and the protein shown comes from translating the DNA. V and J are TRDV1 and TRDJ3, with TRDD3 matching 11 bases. TCRdb leaves out the J gene; it was filled in here by matching the DNA to germline. V dropped 6 bases and J dropped 0; count of bases not matched to a gene: 31. From germline, CDR1 is TSWWSYY and CDR2 QGS. This CDR3 has 27 residues. CDR3 amino acids: CALGRAPFNLWGIHDSHSSWDTRQMFF. DNA for the CDR3: TGTGCTCTTGGAAGGGCTCCTTTTAATCTCTGGGGGATACACGACAGTCACTCCTCCTGGGACACCCGACAGATGTTTTTC.

About this clone: The protein given by TCRdb reflects a much larger clone and differs at residue 9 from this DNA's translation, likely from a read error; the protein shown is the DNA's translation. The V and J genes are TRDV1 and TRDJ1; D is unresolved. The CDR3 spans 19 residues. Looked up from germline, CDR1 is TSWWSYY and CDR2 is QGS. Trimming cost V 0 bases and J 4 bases, with 24 bases left between them. DNA for the CDR3: TGTGCTCTTGGGGAACTGGGAAAATGTTGGGCCTCCCGGGACGATAAACTCATCTTT. It encodes CALGELGKCWASRDDKLIF.

Concerning this clone itself: Only one base separates this from a far larger clonotype, so it likely reflects a read error. Other DNA sequences of this sample code for an identical CDR3. The gene calls are TRDV3 and TRDJ1; unclear D gene. TCRdb offers no J gene call, so here the DNA was matched to germline to obtain one. V lost 4 bases and J 0 bases, leaving 21 bases between the germline ends. Germline V lookup: CDR1 TVYSNPD, CDR2 GDNSRS (reference sequence). This CDR3 contains 16 residues. CDR3 coding DNA: TGTGCCTGCCGTCCTCTTGTTACAAGGTACACCGATAAACTCATCTTT. It codes for CACRPLVTRYTDKLIF.

To note about this clone: A far larger clone lies a single base away; this is likely a read error. The sample carries other DNA sequences with the same CDR3. This chain uses TRDV1 with TRDJ1; no clear D gene. Germline assignment: CDR1 TSWWSYY and CDR2 QGS. V lost 3 bases and J lost 10, with 21 bases in between. The CDR3 runs 15 residues. The CDR3 bases are TGTGCTCTTGGGGAGCTACTACAATCTCCGGTGGGACTCATCTTT. Amino acid sequence: CALGELLQSPVGLIF.

This clone was counted only a few times. The amino acid sequence in TCRdb belongs to a much larger clone and departs from this DNA's translation at residue 5, likely a sequencing read error; the sequence shown is translated from the DNA. The J gene is TRDJ1, the V gene TRDV2; 10 nucleotides agree with TRDD3. Trimming took 3 bases from V and 7 from J; bases not matched to a gene: 19. Germline CDR1 reads GEAIGNYY; CDR2 reads EKD. This CDR3 has 18 amino acids. The CDR3: CACDSLYTGGSYFGKLIF. The CDR3 DNA is TGTGCCTGTGACTCCCTGTACACTGGGGGATCTTACTTCGGTAAACTCATCTTT.

A remark on this clone: TCRdb shows a much larger clone's protein in place of this DNA's translation, and the two differ at residue 13, likely through a read error; the protein shown is translated from the DNA. The chain has TRDV1 and TRDJ1, with 8 bases identical to TRDD3. The trim removed 0 bases at V and 10 bases at J, leaving 13 bases unmatched. This CDR3 comprises 16 residues. Germline V gene sequence: CDR1 TSWWSYY, CDR2 QGS. The CDR3, as DNA: TGTGCTCTTGGGGAACTGGCCGGTCTACTGGGGGCTAGACTCATCTTT. Translation gives CALGELAGLLGARLIF.

This clone has at least ten counts. This specimen includes other DNA sequences encoding the same CDR3. V gene TRAV38-2/DV8 combines with J gene TRDJ1, with TRDD3 matching 13 bases. The length of the CDR3 is 20 residues. The germline gives CDR1 TSESDYY, CDR2 QEAYKQQN. Germline trimming cut 0 bases from V and 0 bases from J; bases unmatched to any gene: 11. CDR3 DNA: TGTGCTTATAGGAGCGGGTCTTACTGGGGGATACGCTTGTACACCGATAAACTCATCTTT. Translation gives CAYRSGSYWGIRLYTDKLIF.